What follows are 9 T cell receptor beta chains derived from one specimen sequenced in a study of T cell responses to AZD1222 COVID-19 vaccine. The table came from immunoSEQ multiplex PCR; TCRdb's copy has only in-frame clones and leaves some out. Of over 45,000 clones in the sample, around 85% were seen once. The material sequenced was peripheral blood, taken on day 0 of AZD1222 vaccination. The receptors were gathered from an adult in good health.

The genes are TRBV19 and TRBJ1-4, with TRBD1 matching over 7 bases. Germline V lookup: CDR1 LNHDA, CDR2 SQIVND (reference sequence). V was pared by 3 bases and J by 4 bases, with 5 bases of the junction left unmatched. CDR3 length: 15 residues. For the CDR3, the DNA is TGTGCCAGTAGTATTTTGGGACAGAATAATGAAAAACTGTTTTTT. This translates into CASSILGQNNEKLFF.

The V gene is TRBV27, the J gene TRBJ1-2; 7 positions match TRBD1. The CDR3 spans 13 residues. From germline, CDR1 is MNHEY and CDR2 SMNVEV (reference sequence). V was pared by 3 bases and J by 4 bases, with 2 bases of the junction left unmatched. CDR3 amino acids: CASSFWDSYGYTF. CDR3 nucleotides: TGTGCCAGCAGTTTTTGGGACAGCTATGGCTACACCTTC.

This chain connects TRBV2 to TRBJ1-1; D is possibly TRBD1 (6 bases). Germline V gene data show CDR1 as SNHLY and CDR2 as FYNNEI. V lost 5 bases, J lost 3 bases, and 13 bases lay in between. The CDR3 consists of 14 residues. CDR3 DNA sequence: TGTGCCAGCAGTTCACAGGGTTGGGACACTGAAGCTTTCTTT. Amino acid sequence: CASSSQGWDTEAFF.

The chain employs TRBV7-2 and TRBJ2-3; 11 bases line up with TRBD2. V dropped 4 bases and J dropped 1; count of bases not matched to a gene: 7. The CDR3 runs 17 residues. Germline V lookup: CDR1 SGHTA, CDR2 FQGNSA. CDR3: CASSSLAGVRRTDTQYF. Here the CDR3 DNA reads TGTGCCAGCAGCTCACTAGCGGGAGTTCGCCGCACAGATACGCAGTATTTT.

This rearrangement joins TRBV5-1 to TRBJ1-2; D not certain. The CDR3 is 13 amino acids. Germline CDR1 reads SGHRS; CDR2 reads YFSETQ. Trimming took off 0 bases at V and 6 bases at J, with 9 bases between the two ends. The CDR3 is CASSLVSGNGYTF. Here the CDR3 DNA reads TGCGCCAGCAGCTTGGTTTCGGGGAATGGCTACACCTTC.

The chain carries TRBV10-3 and TRBJ1-2, with D unclear. Germline V gene data show CDR1 as ENHRY and CDR2 as SYGVKD. Trimming pared 3 bases from V and 2 bases from J, leaving 7 bases between. The CDR3 has 13 amino acids. This CDR3 reads CAISDSDNYGYTF. In DNA form, the CDR3 reads TGTGCCATCAGTGATTCGGACAACTATGGCTACACCTTC.

J is TRBJ2-7 and V is TRBV6-2 or TRBV6-3, with 8 bases lining up with TRBD1. The CDR3 has 13 amino acids. V was pared by 0 bases and J by 6 bases, with 1 base of the junction left unmatched. The V gene's germline CDR1 is MNHEY and CDR2 SVGEGT. CDR3 nucleotide sequence: TGTGCCAGCAGTTACTCGGGGACAGGCGAGCAGTACTTC. It is translated as CASSYSGTGEQYF.

This chain joins TRBV24-1 and TRBJ1-1; D not certain. The CDR3 extends over 15 amino acids. Germline V gene sequence: CDR1 KGHDR, CDR2 SFDVKD. Trimming took 4 bases from V and 1 from J, leaving 12 bases between them. The CDR3 spells CATSDSFGGNTEAFF. CDR3 DNA: TGTGCCACCAGTGACTCCTTTGGTGGGAACACTGAAGCTTTCTTT.

The chain employs TRBV28 and TRBJ2-1, with D uncertain. The CDR3 consists of 14 residues. In germline, CDR1 is MDHEN, CDR2 SYDVKM. Trimming took off 2 bases at V and 4 bases at J, with 9 bases between the two ends. The CDR3 sequence: CASSLKGPYNEQFF. In DNA, the CDR3 is TGTGCCAGCAGTTTAAAGGGCCCTTACAATGAGCAGTTCTTC. The full variable domain, completed using reference TRBV28 and TRBJ2-1, is DVKVTQSSRYLVKRTGEKVFLECVQDMDHENMFWYRQDPGLGLRLIYFSYDVKMKEKGDIPEGYSVSREKKERFSLILESASTNQTSMYLCASSLKGPYNEQFFGPGTRLTVL.